This T cell receptor beta chain comes out of a study of T-cell memory formation after mild COVID-19. MiXCR, run by TCRdb on the 5' RACE reads, gives a single entry per CDR3 protein. The sample consists of roughly 350,000 distinct CDR3 sequences, 20% to 25% of them appearing once. This CDR3 has 17 residues. V shed 0 bases and J shed 0 bases, with 14 bases lying between them. The V gene's germline CDR1 is SGHRS and CDR2 YFSETQ. The receptor comes from an adult woman who had mild COVID-19 (a few samples of this study predate the infection). Cell type and time point are not known. The chain employs TRBV5-1 and TRBJ2-3, with D unclear. The sequenced sample consisted of PBMCs or a T cell subset sorted from them (not recorded which). CDR3 residues: CASSLDFSTTSTDTQYF. For the CDR3, the DNA is TGCGCCAGCAGCTTGGATTTCTCCACGACGAGCACAGATACGCAGTATTTT.